This paragraph covers one T cell receptor beta chain sequence. What it binds is unknown. CDR1 and CDR2 (germline): MNHEY, SMNVEV (reference sequence). V shed 6 bases, J shed 2 bases, and the junction held 8 bases outside the gene matches. The CDR3 totals 15 residues. The entry originates in a study of T cell responses to AZD1222 COVID-19 vaccine. Study results and limitations: Nearly half of spike-specific TCRs reportedly target variant regions that are unmutated in the B.1.351 and B.1.1.7 variants. It was only after the peak T cell response that any repertoires were sampled.

Data came from immunoSEQ multiplex PCR; TCRdb stores just in-frame clones and leaves some out. The sample yields some 130,000 clones, 91% seen once. The chain uses TRBV27 and TRBJ1-2; 8 bases match TRBD1. This TCR came from an adult in good health. The sequencing here drew on peripheral blood, taken on day 0 of AZD1222 vaccination. CDR3 nucleotides: TGTGCCAGCAGCCAGCGGAGGACAGGGAACTATGGCTACACCTTC. This gives the protein CASSQRRTGNYGYTF.